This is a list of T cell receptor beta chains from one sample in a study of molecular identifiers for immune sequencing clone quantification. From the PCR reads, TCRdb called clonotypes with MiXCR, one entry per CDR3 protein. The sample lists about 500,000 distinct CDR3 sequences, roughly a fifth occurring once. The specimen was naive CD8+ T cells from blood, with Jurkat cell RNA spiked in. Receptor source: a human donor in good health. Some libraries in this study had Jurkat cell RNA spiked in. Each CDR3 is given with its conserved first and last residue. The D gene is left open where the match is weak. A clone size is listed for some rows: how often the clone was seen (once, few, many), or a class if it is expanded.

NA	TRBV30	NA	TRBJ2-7	CAWSSRTYEQYF	TGTGCCTGGAGTTCGAGAACCTACGAGCAGTACTTC
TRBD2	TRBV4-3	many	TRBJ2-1	CASSRTSGAVFDEQFF	TGCGCCAGCAGCCGAACTAGCGGGGCCGTTTTCGATGAGCAGTTCTTC
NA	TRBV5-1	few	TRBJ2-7	CASSWTADYEQYF	TGCGCCAGCAGCTGGACAGCCGACTACGAGCAGTACTTC
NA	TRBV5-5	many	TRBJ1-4	CASSSTGRINEKLFF	TGTGCCAGCAGCTCGACGGGGCGGATAAATGAAAAACTGTTTTTT
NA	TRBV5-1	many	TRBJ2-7	CASSWAQGTYEQYF	TGCGCCAGCAGCTGGGCCCAGGGAACCTACGAGCAGTACTTC
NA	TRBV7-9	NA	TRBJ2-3	CASSFSGPTDTRYF	TGTGCCAGCAGCTTTAGCGGTCCCACAGATACGCGGTATTTT
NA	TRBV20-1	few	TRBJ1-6	CSARDPNEVLYNSPLHF	TGCAGTGCTAGAGACCCCAATGAGGTCCTATATAATTCACCCCTCCACTTT
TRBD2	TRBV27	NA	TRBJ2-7	CASSAFFVGGTYEQYF	TGTGCCAGCAGTGCCTTTTTTGTGGGGGGGACCTACGAGCAGTACTTC
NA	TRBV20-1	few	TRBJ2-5	CSASLPHEMGETQYF	TGCAGTGCTAGTCTTCCACATGAAATGGGAGAGACCCAGTACTTC
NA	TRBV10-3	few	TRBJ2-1	CAISEEADEQFF	TGTGCCATCAGTGAAGAGGCAGATGAGCAGTTCTTC
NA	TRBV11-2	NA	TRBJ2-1	CASRAPSYNEQFF	TGTGCCAGCAGGGCCCCCTCCTACAATGAGCAGTTCTTC
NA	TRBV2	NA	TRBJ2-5	CASCLAGSYQETQYF	TGTGCCAGCTGTTTGGCGGGGTCGTACCAAGAGACCCAGTACTTC
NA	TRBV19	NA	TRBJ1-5	CASSILSGYSNQPQHF	TGTGCCAGTAGTATCCTTAGTGGCTATAGCAATCAGCCCCAGCATTTT
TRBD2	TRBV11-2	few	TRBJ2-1	CASSLVSLAGGGADNEQFF	TGTGCCAGCAGCTTAGTCTCCCTAGCGGGAGGGGGGGCGGACAATGAGCAGTTCTTC
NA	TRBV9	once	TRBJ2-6	CASSGYAGANVLTF	TGTGCCAGCAGCGGGTACGCTGGGGCCAACGTCCTGACTTTC
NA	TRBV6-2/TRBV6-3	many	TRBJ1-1	CASSWDFDTEAFF	TGTGCCAGCAGCTGGGACTTCGACACTGAAGCTTTCTTT
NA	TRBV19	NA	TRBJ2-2	CASSIVGVNTGELFF	TGTGCCAGTAGTATAGTCGGGGTGAACACCGGGGAGCTGTTTTTT
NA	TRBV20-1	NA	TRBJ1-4	CSALGLVEKLFF	TGCAGTGCTCTAGGGCTGGTTGAAAAACTGTTTTTT
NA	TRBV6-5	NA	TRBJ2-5	CASRVETGRPQETQYF	TGTGCCAGCAGGGTTGAAACTGGACGTCCCCAAGAGACCCAGTACTTC
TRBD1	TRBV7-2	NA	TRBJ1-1	CASSLGAGGSWTEAFF	TGTGCCAGCAGCTTAGGGGCAGGGGGCTCATGGACTGAAGCTTTCTTT
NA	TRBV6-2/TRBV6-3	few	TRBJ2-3	CASSPWWGNTDTQYF	TGTGCCAGCAGTCCGTGGTGGGGGAACACAGATACGCAGTATTTT
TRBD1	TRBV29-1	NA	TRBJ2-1	CSEGQGFNEQFF	TGCAGCGAGGGACAGGGGTTCAATGAGCAGTTCTTC
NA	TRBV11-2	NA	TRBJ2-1	CASSLWTVHEQFF	TGTGCCAGCAGCTTGTGGACGGTTCATGAGCAGTTCTTC
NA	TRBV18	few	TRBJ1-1	CASSPAPNTEAFF	TGTGCCAGCTCACCAGCACCGAACACTGAAGCTTTCTTT
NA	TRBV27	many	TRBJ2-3	CASINTGQGRTDTQYF	TGTGCCAGCATCAACACAGGGCAGGGCCGCACAGATACGCAGTATTTT
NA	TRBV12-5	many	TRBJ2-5	CASGFGGQETQYF	TGTGCTAGTGGTTTCGGGGGTCAAGAGACCCAGTACTTC